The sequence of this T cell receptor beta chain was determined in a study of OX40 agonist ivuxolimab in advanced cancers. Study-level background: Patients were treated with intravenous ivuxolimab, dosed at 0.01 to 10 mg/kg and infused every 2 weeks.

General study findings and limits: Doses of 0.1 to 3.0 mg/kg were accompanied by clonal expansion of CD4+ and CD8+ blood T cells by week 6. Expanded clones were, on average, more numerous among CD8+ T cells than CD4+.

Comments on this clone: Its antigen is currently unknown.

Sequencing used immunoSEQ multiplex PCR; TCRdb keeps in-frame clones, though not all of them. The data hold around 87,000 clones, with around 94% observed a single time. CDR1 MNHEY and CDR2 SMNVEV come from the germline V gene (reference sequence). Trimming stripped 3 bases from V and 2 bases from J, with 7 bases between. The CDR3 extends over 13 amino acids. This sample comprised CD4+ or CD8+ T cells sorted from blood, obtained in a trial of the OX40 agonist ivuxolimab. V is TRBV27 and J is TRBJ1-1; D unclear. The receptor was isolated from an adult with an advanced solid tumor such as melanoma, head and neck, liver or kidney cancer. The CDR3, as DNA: TGTGCCAGCAGTTTGCAGGTCAACACTGAAGCTTTCTTT. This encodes CASSLQVNTEAFF.